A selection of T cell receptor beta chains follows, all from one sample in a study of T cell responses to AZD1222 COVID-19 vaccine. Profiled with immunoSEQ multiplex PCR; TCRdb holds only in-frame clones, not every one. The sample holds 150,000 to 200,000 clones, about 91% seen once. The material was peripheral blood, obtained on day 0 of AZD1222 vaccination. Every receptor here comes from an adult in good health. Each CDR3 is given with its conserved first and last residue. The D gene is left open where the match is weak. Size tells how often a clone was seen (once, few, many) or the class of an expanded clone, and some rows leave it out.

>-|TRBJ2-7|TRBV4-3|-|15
CASSQDGGFPYEQYF
TGCGCCAGCAGCCAAGATGGGGGGTTCCCCTACGAGCAGTACTTC
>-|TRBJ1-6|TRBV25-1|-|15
CASTGSNSYNSPLHF
TGTGCCAGCACCGGCAGCAACTCCTATAATTCACCCCTCCACTTT
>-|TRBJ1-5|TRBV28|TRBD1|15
CASSTDRERRQPQHF
TGTGCCAGCAGTACGGACAGGGAGCGGCGTCAGCCCCAGCATTTT
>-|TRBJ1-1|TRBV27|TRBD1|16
CASSFGTASLNTEAFF
TGTGCCAGCAGTTTCGGGACAGCCAGCTTGAACACTGAAGCTTTCTTT
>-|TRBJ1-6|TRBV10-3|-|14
CAISEGRRDSPLHF
TGTGCCATCAGCGAGGGGCGGCGAGATTCACCCCTCCACTTT
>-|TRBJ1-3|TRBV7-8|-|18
CASSSPGGTLSSGNTIYF
TGTGCCAGCAGCTCGCCGGGGGGGACGCTGAGCTCTGGAAACACCATATATTTT
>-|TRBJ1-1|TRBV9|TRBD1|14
CASSPSDRGTEAFF
TGTGCCAGCAGCCCGTCTGACAGGGGCACTGAAGCTTTCTTT
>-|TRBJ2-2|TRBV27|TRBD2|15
CASSLAGGYTGELFF
TGTGCCAGCAGTTTAGCGGGAGGTTACACCGGGGAGCTGTTTTTT
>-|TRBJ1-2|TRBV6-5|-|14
CASSYGGGVGGYTF
TGTGCCAGCAGTTACGGCGGCGGGGTCGGCGGCTACACCTTC
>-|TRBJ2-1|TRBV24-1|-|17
CATSAYTGGLGYNEQFF
TGTGCCACCAGTGCGTACACGGGCGGTCTGGGATACAATGAGCAGTTCTTC
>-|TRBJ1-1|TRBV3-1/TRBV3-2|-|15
CASSQRIGGGTEAFF
TGTGCCAGCAGCCAAAGGATAGGAGGAGGCACTGAAGCTTTCTTT
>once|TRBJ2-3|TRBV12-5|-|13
CASGGSGTDTQYF
TGTGCTAGTGGTGGATCCGGCACAGATACGCAGTATTTT
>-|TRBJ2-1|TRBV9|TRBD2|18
CASSVTGTRQGSYNEQFF
TGTGCCAGCAGCGTAACCGGGACTAGGCAAGGGTCCTACAATGAGCAGTTCTTC
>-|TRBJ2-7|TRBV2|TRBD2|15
CASSEAGLATYEQYF
TGTGCCAGCAGTGAAGCAGGACTAGCCACCTACGAGCAGTACTTC
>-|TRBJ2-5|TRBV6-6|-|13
CASSQGWDETQYF
TGTGCCAGCAGCCAAGGGTGGGACGAGACCCAGTACTTC
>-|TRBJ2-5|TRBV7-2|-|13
CASSVPLWETQYF
TGTGCCAGCAGCGTACCCTTATGGGAGACCCAGTACTTC
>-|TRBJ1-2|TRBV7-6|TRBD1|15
CASSLGPGGNYGYTF
TGTGCCAGCAGCTTAGGTCCAGGGGGGAACTATGGCTACACCTTC
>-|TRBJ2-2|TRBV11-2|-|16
CASSLLWTRNTGELFF
TGTGCCAGCAGCCTGCTATGGACTCGAAACACCGGGGAGCTGTTTTTT
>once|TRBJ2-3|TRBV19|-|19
CASSMAGLLNAINTDTQYF
TGTGCCAGTAGTATGGCAGGGCTTCTAAACGCTATAAACACAGATACGCAGTATTTT
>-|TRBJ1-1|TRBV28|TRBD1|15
CASRKSDRVYTEAFF
TGTGCCAGCAGAAAGTCCGACAGGGTCTACACTGAAGCTTTCTTT
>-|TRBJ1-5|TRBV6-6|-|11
CASSQFQPQHF
TGTGCCAGCAGTCAGTTTCAGCCCCAGCATTTT
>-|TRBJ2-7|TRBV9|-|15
CASSVDSTRSYEQYF
TGTGCCAGCAGCGTAGACTCGACCCGCTCCTACGAGCAGTACTTC
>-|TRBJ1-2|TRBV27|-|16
CASSFGGEVGYYGYTF
TGTGCCAGCAGTTTTGGCGGAGAAGTGGGATACTATGGCTACACCTTC
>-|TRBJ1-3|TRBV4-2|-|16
CASSQEDGNSGNTIYF
TGTGCCAGCAGCCAAGAGGACGGGAACTCTGGAAACACCATATATTTT
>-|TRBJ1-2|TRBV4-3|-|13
CASSRDGNYGYTF
TGCGCCAGCAGTCGGGACGGAAACTATGGCTACACCTTC
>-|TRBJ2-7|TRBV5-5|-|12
CASSLESYEQYF
TGTGCCAGCAGCTTGGAGAGTTACGAGCAGTACTTC
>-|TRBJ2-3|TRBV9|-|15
CASSVGGARTDTQYF
TGTGCCAGCAGCGTAGGGGGGGCCCGCACAGATACGCAGTATTTT
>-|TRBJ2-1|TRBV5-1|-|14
CASRLGGSYNEQFF
TGCGCCAGCAGGTTGGGAGGATCTTACAATGAGCAGTTCTTC
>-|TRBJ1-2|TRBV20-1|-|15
CSASIDGRGNYGYTF
TGCAGTGCTAGTATTGATGGTCGGGGGAACTATGGCTACACCTTC
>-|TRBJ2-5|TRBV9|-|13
CASSVALQETQYF
TGTGCCAGCAGCGTAGCACTGCAAGAGACCCAGTACTTC
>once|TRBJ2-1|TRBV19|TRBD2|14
CASRAGGPKYEQFF
TGTGCCAGTAGAGCGGGAGGGCCTAAATATGAGCAGTTCTTC
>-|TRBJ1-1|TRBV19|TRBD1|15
CATLPMTGGLTEAFF
TGTGCCACCCTGCCCATGACAGGGGGGCTTACTGAAGCTTTCTTT
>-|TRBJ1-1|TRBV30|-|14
CAWSVNVGITEAFF
TGTGCCTGGAGTGTAAATGTTGGTATCACTGAAGCTTTCTTT
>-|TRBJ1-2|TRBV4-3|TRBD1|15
CASSQDTFGTAHHTF
TGCGCCAGCAGCCAAGATACCTTCGGGACAGCTCATCACACCTTC
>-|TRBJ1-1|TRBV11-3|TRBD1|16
CASSTHVDREGTEAFF
TGTGCCAGCAGCACCCACGTAGACAGGGAGGGCACTGAAGCTTTCTTT
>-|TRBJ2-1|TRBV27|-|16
CASKSLWRPPYNEQFF
TGTGCCAGCAAGTCCCTTTGGCGGCCACCCTACAATGAGCAGTTCTTC
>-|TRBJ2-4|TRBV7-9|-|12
CASSLQGNIQYF
TGTGCCAGCAGCTTACAGGGAAACATTCAGTACTTC
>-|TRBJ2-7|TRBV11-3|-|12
CASSLASYEQYF
TGTGCCAGCAGCTTAGCTTCCTACGAGCAGTACTTC
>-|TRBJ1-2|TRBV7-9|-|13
CASSAGINYGYTF
TGTGCCAGCAGCGCAGGGATCAACTATGGCTACACCTTC
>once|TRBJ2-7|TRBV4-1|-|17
CASSQDIAGGASHEQYF
TGCGCCAGCAGCCAAGATATTGCCGGGGGCGCTTCCCACGAGCAGTACTTC
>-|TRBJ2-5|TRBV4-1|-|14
CASSYRAGEETQYF
TGCGCCAGCAGCTACAGGGCAGGAGAAGAGACCCAGTACTTC
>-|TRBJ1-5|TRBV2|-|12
CASSEARWGQHF
TGTGCCAGCAGTGAAGCGCGGTGGGGACAGCATTTT
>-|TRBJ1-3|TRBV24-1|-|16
CATSDLTDFSGNTIYF
TGTGCCACCAGTGATTTGACAGATTTCTCTGGAAACACCATATATTTT
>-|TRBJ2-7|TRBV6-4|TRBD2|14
CASSEREGSYEQYF
TGTGCCAGCAGTGAGCGGGAGGGCTCCTACGAGCAGTACTTC
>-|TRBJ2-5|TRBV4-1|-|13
CASSPEGVETQYF
TGCGCCAGCAGCCCAGAGGGGGTGGAGACCCAGTACTTC
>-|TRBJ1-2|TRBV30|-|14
CARTRAGLNYGYTF
TGTGCCCGAACTCGAGCAGGGCTTAACTATGGCTACACCTTC